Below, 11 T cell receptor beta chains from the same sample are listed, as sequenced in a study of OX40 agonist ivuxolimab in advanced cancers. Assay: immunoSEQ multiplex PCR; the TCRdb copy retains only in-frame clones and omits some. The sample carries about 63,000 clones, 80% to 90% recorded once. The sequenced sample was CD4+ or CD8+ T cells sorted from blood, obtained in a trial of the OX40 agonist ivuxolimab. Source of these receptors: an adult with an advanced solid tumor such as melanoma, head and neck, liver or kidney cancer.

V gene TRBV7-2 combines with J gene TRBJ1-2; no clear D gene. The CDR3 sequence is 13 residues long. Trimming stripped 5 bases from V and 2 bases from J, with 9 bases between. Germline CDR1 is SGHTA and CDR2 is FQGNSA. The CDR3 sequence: CASSPDQNYGYTF. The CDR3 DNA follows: TGTGCCAGCAGCCCCGATCAGAACTATGGCTACACCTTC.

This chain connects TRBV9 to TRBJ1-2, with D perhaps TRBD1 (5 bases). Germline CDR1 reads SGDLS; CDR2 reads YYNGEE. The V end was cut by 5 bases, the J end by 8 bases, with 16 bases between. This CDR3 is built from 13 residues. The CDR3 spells CASRTTGGAGYTF. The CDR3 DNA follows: TGTGCCAGCAGAACTACAGGAGGGGCGGGCTACACCTTC.

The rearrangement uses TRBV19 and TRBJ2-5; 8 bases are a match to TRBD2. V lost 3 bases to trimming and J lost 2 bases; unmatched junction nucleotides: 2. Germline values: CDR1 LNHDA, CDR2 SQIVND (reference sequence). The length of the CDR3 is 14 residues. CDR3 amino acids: CASSITSGQETQYF. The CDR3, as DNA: TGTGCCAGTAGTATCACTAGCGGTCAAGAGACCCAGTACTTC. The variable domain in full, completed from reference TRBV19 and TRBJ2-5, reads DGGITQSPKYLFRKEGQNVTLSCEQNLNHDAMYWYRQDPGQGLRLIYYSQIVNDFQKGDIAEGYSVSREKKESFPLTVTSAQKNPTAFYLCASSITSGQETQYFGPGTRLLVL.

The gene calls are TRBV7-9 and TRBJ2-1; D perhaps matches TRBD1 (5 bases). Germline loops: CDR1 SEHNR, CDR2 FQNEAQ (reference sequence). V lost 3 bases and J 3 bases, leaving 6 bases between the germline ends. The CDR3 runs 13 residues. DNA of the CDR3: TGTGCCAGCAGCTTGCAGGGCTACAATGAGCAGTTCTTC. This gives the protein CASSLQGYNEQFF.

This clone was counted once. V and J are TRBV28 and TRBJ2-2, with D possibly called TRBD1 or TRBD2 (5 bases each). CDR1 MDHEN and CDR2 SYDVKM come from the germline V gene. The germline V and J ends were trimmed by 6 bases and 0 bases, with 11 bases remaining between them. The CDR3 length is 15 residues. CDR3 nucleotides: TGTGCCAGCAGGCGAGGGGACCCGAACACCGGGGAGCTGTTTTTT. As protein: CASRRGDPNTGELFF.

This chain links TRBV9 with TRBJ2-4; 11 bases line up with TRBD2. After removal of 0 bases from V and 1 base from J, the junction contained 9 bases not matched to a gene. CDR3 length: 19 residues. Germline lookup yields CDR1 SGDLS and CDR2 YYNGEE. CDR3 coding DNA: TGTGCCAGCAGCGTAGATTCACTAGCGGGGGCCAAGGCCAAAAACATTCAGTACTTC. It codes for CASSVDSLAGAKAKNIQYF.

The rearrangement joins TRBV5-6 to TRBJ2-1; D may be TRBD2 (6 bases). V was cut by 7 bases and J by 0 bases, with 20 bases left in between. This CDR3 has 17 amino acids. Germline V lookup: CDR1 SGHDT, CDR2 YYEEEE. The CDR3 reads CASSKAGPLSSYNEQFF. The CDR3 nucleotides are TGTGCCAGCTCCAAAGCGGGCCCTTTGAGCTCCTACAATGAGCAGTTCTTC.

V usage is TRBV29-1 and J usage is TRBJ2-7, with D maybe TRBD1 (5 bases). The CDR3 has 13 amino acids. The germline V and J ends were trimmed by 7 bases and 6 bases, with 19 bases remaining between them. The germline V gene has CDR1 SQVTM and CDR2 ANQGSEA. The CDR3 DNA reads TGCAGCGCCCGCAACAGGCCAGAGTCCGAGCAGTACTTC. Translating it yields CSARNRPESEQYF.

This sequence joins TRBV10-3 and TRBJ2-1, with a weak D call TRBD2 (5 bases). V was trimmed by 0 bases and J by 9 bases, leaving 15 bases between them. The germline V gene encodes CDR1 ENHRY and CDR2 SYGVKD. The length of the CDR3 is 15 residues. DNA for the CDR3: TGTGCCATCAGTGAGTCGACAACTAGTTCTGGTGAGCAGTTCTTC. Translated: CAISESTTSSGEQFF.

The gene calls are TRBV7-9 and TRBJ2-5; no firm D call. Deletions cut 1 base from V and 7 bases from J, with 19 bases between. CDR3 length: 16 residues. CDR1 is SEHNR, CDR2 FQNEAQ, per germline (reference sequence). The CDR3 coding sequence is TGTGCCAGCAGCTTAGGCCGCCTGGGATTGCCCGGGACCCAGTACTTC. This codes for CASSLGRLGLPGTQYF.

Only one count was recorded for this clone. The CDR3 DNA reads as TGTGCCAGCAGCCCTAGGGCAAATTTGGGGAGTCCCCCAGATACGCAGTATTTT. Translating gives CASSPRANLGSPPDTQYF. V and J are TRBV9 and TRBJ2-3; D might be TRBD2 (5 bases). The CDR3 has 18 residues. Trimming pared 4 bases from V and 4 bases from J, leaving 25 bases between. Germline CDR1 is SGDLS and CDR2 is YYNGEE.